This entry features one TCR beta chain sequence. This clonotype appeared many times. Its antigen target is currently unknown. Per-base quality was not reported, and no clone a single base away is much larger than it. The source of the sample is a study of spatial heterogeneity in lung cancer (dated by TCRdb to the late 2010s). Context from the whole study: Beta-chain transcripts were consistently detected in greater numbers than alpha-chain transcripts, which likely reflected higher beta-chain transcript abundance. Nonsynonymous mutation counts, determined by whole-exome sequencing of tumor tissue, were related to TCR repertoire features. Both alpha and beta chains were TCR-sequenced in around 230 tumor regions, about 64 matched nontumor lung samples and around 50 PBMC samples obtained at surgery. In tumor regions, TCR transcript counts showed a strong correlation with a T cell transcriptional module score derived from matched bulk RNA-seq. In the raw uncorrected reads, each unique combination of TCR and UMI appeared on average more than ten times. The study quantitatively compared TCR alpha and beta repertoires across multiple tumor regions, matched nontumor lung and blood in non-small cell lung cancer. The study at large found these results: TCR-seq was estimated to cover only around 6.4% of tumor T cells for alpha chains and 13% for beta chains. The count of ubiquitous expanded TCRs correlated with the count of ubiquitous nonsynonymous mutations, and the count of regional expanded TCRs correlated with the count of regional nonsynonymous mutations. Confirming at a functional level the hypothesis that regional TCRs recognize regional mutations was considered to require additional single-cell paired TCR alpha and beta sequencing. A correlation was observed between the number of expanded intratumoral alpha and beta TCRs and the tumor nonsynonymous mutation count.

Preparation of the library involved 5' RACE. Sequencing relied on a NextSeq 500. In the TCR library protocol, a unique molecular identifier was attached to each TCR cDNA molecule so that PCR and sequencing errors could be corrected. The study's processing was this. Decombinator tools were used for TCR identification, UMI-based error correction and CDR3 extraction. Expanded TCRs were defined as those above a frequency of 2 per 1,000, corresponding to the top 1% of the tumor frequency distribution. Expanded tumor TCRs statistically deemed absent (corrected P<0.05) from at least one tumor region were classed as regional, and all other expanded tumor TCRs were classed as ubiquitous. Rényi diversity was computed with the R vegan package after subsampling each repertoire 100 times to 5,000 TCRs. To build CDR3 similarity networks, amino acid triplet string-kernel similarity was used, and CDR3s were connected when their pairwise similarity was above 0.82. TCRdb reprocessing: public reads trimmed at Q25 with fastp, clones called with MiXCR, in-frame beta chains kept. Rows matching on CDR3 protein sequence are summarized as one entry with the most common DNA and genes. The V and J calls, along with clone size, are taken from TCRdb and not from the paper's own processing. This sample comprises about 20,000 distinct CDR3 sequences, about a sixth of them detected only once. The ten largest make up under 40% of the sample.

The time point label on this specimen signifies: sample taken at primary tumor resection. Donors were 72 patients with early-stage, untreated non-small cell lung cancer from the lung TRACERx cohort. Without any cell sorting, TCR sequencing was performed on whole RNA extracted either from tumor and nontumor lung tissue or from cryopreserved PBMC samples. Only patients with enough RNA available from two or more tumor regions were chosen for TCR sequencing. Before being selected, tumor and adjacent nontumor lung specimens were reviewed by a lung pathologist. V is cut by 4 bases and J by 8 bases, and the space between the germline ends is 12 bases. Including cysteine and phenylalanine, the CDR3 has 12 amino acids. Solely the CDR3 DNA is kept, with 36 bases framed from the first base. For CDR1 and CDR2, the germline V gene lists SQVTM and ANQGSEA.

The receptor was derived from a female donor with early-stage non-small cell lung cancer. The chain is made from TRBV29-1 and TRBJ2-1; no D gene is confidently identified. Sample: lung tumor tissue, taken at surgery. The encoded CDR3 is CSVAIRWDEQFF. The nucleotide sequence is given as TGCAGCGTTGCGATTAGGTGGGATGAGCAGTTCTTC.